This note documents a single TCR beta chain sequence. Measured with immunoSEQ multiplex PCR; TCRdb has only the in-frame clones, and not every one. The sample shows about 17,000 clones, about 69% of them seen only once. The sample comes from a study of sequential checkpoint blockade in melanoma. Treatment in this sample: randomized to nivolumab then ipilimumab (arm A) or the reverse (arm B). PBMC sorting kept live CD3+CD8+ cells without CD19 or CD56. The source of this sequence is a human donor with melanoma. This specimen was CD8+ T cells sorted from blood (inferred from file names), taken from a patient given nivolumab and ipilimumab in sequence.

Here the CDR3 reads CASSYSGLRGNTIYF. CDR3 bases: TGTGCCAGCAGTTACTCGGGGCTCCGTGGAAACACCATATATTTT. The genes are TRBV6-6 and TRBJ1-3; a possible D gene is TRBD1 (5 bases). Germline V gene data show CDR1 as MNHNY and CDR2 as SVGAGI (reference sequence). Trimming stripped 0 bases from V and 3 bases from J, with 9 bases between. The CDR3 has 15 residues.